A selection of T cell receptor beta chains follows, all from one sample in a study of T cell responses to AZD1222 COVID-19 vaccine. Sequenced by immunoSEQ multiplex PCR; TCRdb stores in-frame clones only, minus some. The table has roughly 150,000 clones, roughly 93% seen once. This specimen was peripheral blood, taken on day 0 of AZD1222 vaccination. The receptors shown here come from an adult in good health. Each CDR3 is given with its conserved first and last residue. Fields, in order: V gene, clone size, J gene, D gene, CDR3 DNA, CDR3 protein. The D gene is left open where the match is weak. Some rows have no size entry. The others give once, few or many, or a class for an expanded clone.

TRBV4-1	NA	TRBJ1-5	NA	TGCGCCAGCAGCCATGATATCAGGAGGAGGTGGAAGCCCCAGCATTTT	CASSHDIRRRWKPQHF
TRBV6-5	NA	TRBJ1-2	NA	TGTGCCAGCAGTTACAGAGGGGGCTACACCTTC	CASSYRGGYTF
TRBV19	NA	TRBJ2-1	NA	TGTGCCAGTAGTACTAGAGACGGCTCCTACAATGAGCAGTTCTTC	CASSTRDGSYNEQFF
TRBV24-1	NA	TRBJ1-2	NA	TGTGCCACCAGTGATGGCGACGCCCTTAGAGGCTACACCTTC	CATSDGDALRGYTF
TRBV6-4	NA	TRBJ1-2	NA	TGTGCCAGCAGTGACTCATCCCAGGGAAGTGGCTACACCTTC	CASSDSSQGSGYTF
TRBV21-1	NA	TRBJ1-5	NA	TGTGCCAGCAGCAAATCCGGGACACCCAATCAGCCCCAGCATTTT	CASSKSGTPNQPQHF
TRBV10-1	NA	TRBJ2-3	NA	TGCGCCAGCTCTCGGGAGAGCACAGATACGCAGTATTTT	CASSRESTDTQYF
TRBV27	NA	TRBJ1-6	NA	TGTGCCAGCAGTTTTAAAGCGGGTTCACCCCTCCACTTT	CASSFKAGSPLHF
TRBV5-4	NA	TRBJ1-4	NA	TGTGCCAGCAGCTTGGGGGGGGCCGATAATGAAAAACTGTTTTTT	CASSLGGADNEKLFF
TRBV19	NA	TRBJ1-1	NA	TGTGCCAGTAGTAGGAGCCTACGGGGGAGGAACACTGAAGCTTTCTTT	CASSRSLRGRNTEAFF
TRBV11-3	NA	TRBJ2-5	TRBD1	TGTGCCAGCAGCCCCGGGACAGGTGCTCAAGAGACCCAGTACTTC	CASSPGTGAQETQYF
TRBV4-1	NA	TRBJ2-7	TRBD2	TGCGCCAGCAGCCTCGGCCCGGGGCGGGAGGACACCTACGAGCAGTACTTC	CASSLGPGREDTYEQYF
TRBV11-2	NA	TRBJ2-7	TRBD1	TGTGCCAGCAGCTTTCAGCACAGGGGGCGTGAGCAGTACTTC	CASSFQHRGREQYF
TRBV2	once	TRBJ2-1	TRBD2	TGTGCCAGCAGTAATATACCCGGGACTAGCGTACGGAATGAGCAGTTCTTC	CASSNIPGTSVRNEQFF
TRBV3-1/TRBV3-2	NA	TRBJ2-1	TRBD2	TGTGCCAGCAGCCAAGCTACTAGCGGGAAGTACAATGAGCAGTTCTTC	CASSQATSGKYNEQFF
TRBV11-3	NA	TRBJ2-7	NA	TGTGCCAGCAGCTTAGGTTGGGGCGACGAGCAGTACTTC	CASSLGWGDEQYF
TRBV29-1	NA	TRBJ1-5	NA	TGCAGCGTCGCTGGTGGGAGCAATCAGCCCCAGCATTTT	CSVAGGSNQPQHF
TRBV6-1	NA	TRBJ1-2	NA	TGTGCCAGCAGTGAAGGACAGGTTCTTGGCTACACCTTC	CASSEGQVLGYTF
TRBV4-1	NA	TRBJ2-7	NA	TGCGCCAGCAGCCCCGGACAGGGAGGGGGCTACGAGCAGTACTTC	CASSPGQGGGYEQYF
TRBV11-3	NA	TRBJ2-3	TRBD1	TGTGCCAGCAGCTTAGGTGTGGACAGGGTTTCAGATACGCAGTATTTT	CASSLGVDRVSDTQYF
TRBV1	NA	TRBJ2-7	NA	TGCACCAGCAGCCTCCTTCGGACAGTCTCCTACGAGCAGTACTTC	CTSSLLRTVSYEQYF
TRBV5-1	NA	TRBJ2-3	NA	TGCGCCAGCAGCTTATTTGGGAGCCAAAACACAGATACGCAGTATTTT	CASSLFGSQNTDTQYF
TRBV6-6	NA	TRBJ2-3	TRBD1	TGTGCCAGCAGTTCCGAACAGGGGTGGTCAGATACGCAGTATTTT	CASSSEQGWSDTQYF
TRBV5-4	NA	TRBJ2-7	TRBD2	TGTGCCAGCAGTTTCGGGGGGTCAGGGTCCTACGAGCAGTACTTC	CASSFGGSGSYEQYF
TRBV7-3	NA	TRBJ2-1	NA	TGTGCCAGCAGCTTTGGTGACAATGAGCAGTTCTTC	CASSFGDNEQFF
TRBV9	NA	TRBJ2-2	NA	TGTGCCAGCAGCGTAGGGCATATCGACACCGGGGAGCTGTTTTTT	CASSVGHIDTGELFF
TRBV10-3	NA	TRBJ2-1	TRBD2	TGTGCCATCGGGCGGGAGGGGAATGAGCAGTTCTTC	CAIGREGNEQFF
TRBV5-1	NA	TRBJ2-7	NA	TGCGCCAGCAGCCCGGGACGCTTTTCCTACGAGCAGTACTTC	CASSPGRFSYEQYF
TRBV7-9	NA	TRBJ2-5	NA	TGTGCCAGCAGCTTAGAAGCAGAGACCCAGTACTTC	CASSLEAETQYF
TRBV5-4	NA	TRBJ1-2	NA	TGTGCCAGCAGCTTGGGGGGAGGACAGAACTATGGCTACACCTTC	CASSLGGGQNYGYTF
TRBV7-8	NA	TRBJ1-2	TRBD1	TGTGCCAGCAGCCCCAAGCGGGACAGCCTAAGCTATGGCTACACCTTC	CASSPKRDSLSYGYTF
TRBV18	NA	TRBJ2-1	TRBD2	TGTGCCAGCTCAAGATCGACTAGCGGGTTCGGTAATGAGCAGTTCTTC	CASSRSTSGFGNEQFF
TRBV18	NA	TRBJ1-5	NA	TGTGCCAGCTCACCATCGGGGGGGAACCGCCAGCCCCAGCATTTT	CASSPSGGNRQPQHF
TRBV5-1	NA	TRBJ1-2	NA	TGCGCCAGCAGCCCAGAAGGGCAGGGAACTAACTATGGCTACACCTTC	CASSPEGQGTNYGYTF
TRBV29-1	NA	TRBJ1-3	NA	TGCAGCGTTGAAGAATCGGGGGATGCTGGAAACACCATATATTTT	CSVEESGDAGNTIYF
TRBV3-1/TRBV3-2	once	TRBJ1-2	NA	TGTGCCAGCAGCCCCCGGAACGCAGTCTTAAACTATGGCTACACCTTC	CASSPRNAVLNYGYTF
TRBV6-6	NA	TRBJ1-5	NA	TGTGCCAGCAGTTACGGGCAGGGAAGTCAGCCCCAGCATTTT	CASSYGQGSQPQHF
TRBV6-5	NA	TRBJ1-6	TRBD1	TGTGCCAGCAGTAAAAGGACAGGGTATAATTCACCCCTCCACTTT	CASSKRTGYNSPLHF
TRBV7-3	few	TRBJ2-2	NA	TGTGCCAGCAGCTCCCCCAGAGGGCCGAACACCGGGGAGCTGTTTTTT	CASSSPRGPNTGELFF
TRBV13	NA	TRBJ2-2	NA	TGTGCCAGCAGCTTGGAGACAGGACGAAACACCGGGGAGCTGTTTTTT	CASSLETGRNTGELFF
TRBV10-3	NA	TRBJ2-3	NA	TGTGCCATCAGTGAGTCGGTTGTGGGGCGGAGCAGTCTAGATACGCAGTATTTT	CAISESVVGRSSLDTQYF
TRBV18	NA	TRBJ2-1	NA	TGTGCCAGCTCACCAATAACGGCTTACAATGAGCAGTTCTTC	CASSPITAYNEQFF
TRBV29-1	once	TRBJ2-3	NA	TGCAGCGTAGAAGTGGGAGGTGTCTCAGATACGCAGTATTTT	CSVEVGGVSDTQYF
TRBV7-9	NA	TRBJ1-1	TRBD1	TGTGCCAGCAGCTTAGCGCAGGGGGCAACTGAAGCTTTCTTT	CASSLAQGATEAFF
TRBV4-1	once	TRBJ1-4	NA	TGCGCCAGCAGCCAACTACGCCAGGGCGGGGAAAAACTGTTTTTT	CASSQLRQGGEKLFF
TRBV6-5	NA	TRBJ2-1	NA	TGTGCCAGCAGTTACGGGGTCACGCAGTTCTTC	CASSYGVTQFF
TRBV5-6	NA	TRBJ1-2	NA	TGTGCCAGCAGCCCGGGTTATGGGGGACGGTTTAACTATGGCTACACCTTC	CASSPGYGGRFNYGYTF
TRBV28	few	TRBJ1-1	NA	TGTGCCAGCAGAAGGACACCGATGAACACTGAAGCTTTCTTT	CASRRTPMNTEAFF
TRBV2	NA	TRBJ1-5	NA	TGTGCCAGCAGTGAATCCCTGAATCAGCCCCAGCATTTT	CASSESLNQPQHF
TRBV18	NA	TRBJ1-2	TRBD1	TGTGCCAGCTCACGGGACAGGGATTTCGGCAACTATGGCTACACCTTC	CASSRDRDFGNYGYTF
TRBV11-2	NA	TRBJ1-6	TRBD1	TGTGCCAGCAGCTCGACGGGACAGCATAATTCACCCCTCCACTTT	CASSSTGQHNSPLHF
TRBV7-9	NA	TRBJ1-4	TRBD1	TGTGCCAGCAGCAAGGGACAGGGGGCGGATGAAAAACTGTTTTTT	CASSKGQGADEKLFF
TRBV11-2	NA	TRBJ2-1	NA	TGTGCCAGCAGCTTAGGTCGAGCGGGCTCCTACAATGAGCAGTTCTTC	CASSLGRAGSYNEQFF
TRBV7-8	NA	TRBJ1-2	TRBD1	TGTGCCAGCAGCTTAGCAGGGACAGGGGGCGGCTATGGCTACACCTTC	CASSLAGTGGGYGYTF
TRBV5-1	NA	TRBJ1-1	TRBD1	TGCGCCAGCAGTTTTGACAGGGTAAATTCTGAAGCTTTCTTT	CASSFDRVNSEAFF